This T cell receptor (beta chain) is drawn from a study of cytomegalovirus exposure and HLA in healthy donors (dated by TCRdb to between 2016 and 2019). In terms of the full investigation: In an earlier analysis of 450 to 750 of the donors, 250 to 350 Gb of sequence data and some 120 million unique TCR beta sequences from about 179 million T cells were reported. An early release that covered about 600 HLA-typed donors contained about 300 gigabases of sequencing data and some 87 million unique TCR sequences. Among the approximately 400 genotyped donors, approximately 76% belonged to the genetic ancestry cluster associated with self-reported Caucasian donors. The study aimed to test whether signatures of past pathogen exposure could be identified by cataloging public T cell receptors. Using immunosequencing, the study profiled T cell repertoires from 500 to 800 subjects and related those repertoires to cytomegalovirus serostatus. In addition to the first cohort of 666 subjects, a separate validation cohort of 120 different subjects was used. The study combined high-throughput TCR immunosequencing, statistical association of individual TCRs with disease status, and machine learning to predict cytomegalovirus infection status. In a later analysis, previously published TCR beta repertoires from about 670 donors were re-analyzed and high-resolution HLA genotyping was added so that TCR occurrence patterns could be studied. The later analysis used no new phenotypic data to find candidate immune exposures, relying instead on TCR beta sequences and their occurrence across donors. An earlier analysis of 587 of the donors applied high-throughput TCR beta sequencing to assess whether each TCR beta V gene segment acted as functional or pseudogenic. Alongside the repertoire data, information on donor age, sex, ethnicity and CMV serostatus was compiled. A later genetic analysis took genome-wide SNP genotypes for about 65% of the 666 donors and used that subset as a discovery cohort. All discovery cohort repertoires had been generated using a single sequencing platform. Class I and class II HLA loci were covered by the typing at four-digit resolution. The number of typed donors differed by locus: about 629-630 for A, B, C, DRB1 and DQB1; 500 to 550 for DQA1; around 610 for DPA1; and some 450 for DPB1. Roughly 5 DR-DQ haplotypes were handled as single units for association and clustering because linkage in the cohort was strong. Across 300 to 500 genotyped donors of the cohort, an average of about 200,000 unique TCR beta nucleotide sequences per donor were sequenced, and roughly 17% of those sequences were non-productive.

Libraries were built with the immunoSEQ multiplex PCR assay. For the multiplex PCR, a mixture combining 60 forward primers for TCR Vbeta segments and 13 reverse primers for TCR Jbeta segments was used. The CDR3 region of rearranged TCR beta genes was amplified from genomic DNA by a multiplex PCR assay. On the Illumina HiSeq System, the amplified TCR beta libraries were sequenced as 87-base-pair reads. The source study handled its data this way. In a later analysis, tens of millions of unique TCR beta chains were counted across the 690 or so repertoires, and approximately 11 million of these chains were shared by at least two donors. A nearest-neighbor algorithm error-corrected the raw reads and collapsed the reads into unique sequences, merging closely related sequences to remove PCR and sequencing errors. Alignment of CDR3 sequences to IMGT reference sequences was used to assign V, D and J gene segments. For a sequence to be retained, a match of at least six nucleotides to both a V gene segment and a J gene segment was required. A rearrangement was called productive if the CDR3 had no stop codons and remained in frame with V and J, and every other rearrangement was called non-productive. Following IMGT convention, CDR3 was defined as the stretch from the second conserved V-encoded cysteine up to the conserved J-encoded phenylalanine. Sequences without an unambiguous match to a single V gene segment were excluded from the earlier analysis of 450 to 650 of the donors. In an earlier analysis of a few hundred of the donors, V segments were called functional above 56.7% productive rearrangements and were called segregating when the between-donor standard deviation exceeded 5%. A statistical classification framework was built for diagnosing cytomegalovirus status from the catalog of TCR beta chain sequences. In a later analysis, V and J genes were assigned by comparing TCR nucleotide sequences against IMGT/GENE-DB human TR gene sequences. Using the TCRdist pipeline, a later analysis assigned CDR3 sequences along with most-parsimonious VDJ recombination scenarios. In a later analysis, each TCR beta chain was defined by its CDR3 amino acid sequence together with its V-gene family, and reads without a unique V-gene family were excluded. As a way to deal with suspected cross-contamination and a sequencing artifact, a later analysis dropped hundreds of nucleotide sequences that were highly shared and had low generation probability. For each public chain, a later analysis derived a clonal expansion index from normalized ranks of inferred template counts within each repertoire. In a later analysis, generation probabilities were computed using a VDJ recombination model fitted to out-of-frame rearrangements, and the results were checked against IGoR. Hypergeometric tests were used in a later analysis to score TCR-TCR, TCR-HLA and TCR-CMV co-occurrence, with a repertoire-size bias correction applied to the TCR pairs. In a later analysis, false discovery rates were estimated by permuting HLA or CMV assignments 20 times. In a later analysis, co-occurring TCRs were grouped using DBSCAN, with TCRdist sequence similarity added in when clustering inside HLA-allele-positive subsets. Repertoires with fewer than 30,000 or more than 120,000 public chains were left out of co-occurrence clustering, as were five repertoires with anomalous nucleotide sharing. TCRdb took over this immuneACCESS table, retaining in-frame rearrangements with V and J assigned. Such tables are incomplete; in checked studies, under half of the missing clones stem from an unresolved V gene, and the remainder is unexplained. The V and J calls and clone size were taken over from that table, and D and trimming were inferred from the DNA. The sample contains approximately 190,000 clones, about 81% of them found a single time. Less than 0.85% of the sample comes from the top ten.

After removal of 5 bases from V and 2 bases from J, the junction retains 2 bases not matched to a gene. Spanning cysteine to phenylalanine, the CDR3 consists of 13 amino acids. Kept here is only the CDR3 DNA, which spans 39 bases and is read in frame from base 1. The germline V gene gives CDR1 as SGHDN and CDR2 as FVKESK. The cohort consisted of fewer than 700 healthy bone marrow donors. At the time of sampling, every cohort member was nominally healthy, though immune exposures that went unrecorded were likely present. The donor was CMV seronegative and was included in the group of under 450 seronegative cohort members. A peripheral blood sample was collected from each donor, and TCR beta sequencing was performed on peripheral blood mononuclear cells. The Qiagen DNeasy Blood Extraction Kit was used to extract genomic DNA from the blood cell samples. Beyond this particular receptor, the publication reports: Cytomegalovirus status was reported to be diagnosed by the classifier with high specificity and sensitivity in both the original and validation cohorts. A group of highly shared sequence variants was considered likely to be a technical artifact of the sequencing pipeline. HLA typing was unavailable for some donors at each locus, so association tests used only the typed subset. When HLA alleles, especially DR and DQ, strongly co-occurred, TCR associations were difficult to assign to individual alleles. At a false discovery rate of 0.05, a later analysis linked some 17,000 TCR beta sequences to specific HLA alleles. Because counts were too low, some 16 rarely observed V segments, including chromosome 9 orphons, were excluded from the earlier analysis of around 590 of the donors. A later analysis reported that several top co-occurrence clusters appeared linked to parvovirus B19, influenza, CMV and Epstein-Barr virus. In a later analysis, TCR association rates were found to vary across HLA loci, with the most associated TCRs seen for DRB1 alleles and the fewest for HLA-C alleles. In a later genetic analysis, fewer N-insertions in productive TCRs were reported among donors in an Asian-associated ancestry cluster than the 666-donor mean. In this cohort, only TCR beta chains were sequenced, and detectable features were limited by the absence of alpha or paired-chain data. Because the 87-base-pair reads could not distinguish some IMGT-functional V segments, including TRBV6-2 and TRBV6-3, those segments were excluded. Most TCR sequences were seen in very few donors, while some public TCRs were found in many individuals. In an earlier analysis of several hundred of the donors, most TCR beta V segments were observed in productive rearrangements about 87% or about 30% of the time, broadly matching IMGT annotations. In a later genetic analysis, a missense DCLRE1C variant was associated with V-gene and J-gene trimming of TCR beta chains, and the association was replicated in an independent cohort. A later analysis found that most CMV-associated TCR beta chains appeared HLA-restricted, with HLA associations seemingly driven largely by CMV exposure. A further reported finding was that TCR beta sequences accurately predicted the HLA-A and HLA-B alleles for most subjects in the first cohort. In the study, roughly 160 TCR beta chains were listed as associated with cytomegalovirus. The authors suggested that the approach could potentially be generalized to other disease states and immunological phenotypes. Correlated functional status among segregating V segments might be attributable to linkage disequilibrium, but an unknown experimental factor could not be ruled out. Immune exposure information for the cohort was limited to CMV serostatus. Sequencing depth was assumed to be roughly uniform across donors in the presence/absence analyses, though that assumption may not hold. A few of the identified cytomegalovirus-associated TCR beta chains were confirmed in vitro to be specific for cytomegalovirus antigens. In a later analysis, HLA-associated TCR beta chains were found to be more clonally expanded and to have lower generation probabilities than equally common non-associated chains.

This clone was picked up a small number of times. Its target antigen remains unknown. Within one base of it there is no much larger clone, and no base qualities were kept. The chain uses TRBV14 and TRBJ1-2; TRBD1 lines up with 7 middle nucleotides. Material: PBMCs. The clonotype was recovered from a young woman in good health and CMV-seronegative. Here is the DNA: TGTGCCAGCAGCTTACAGGGGAACTATGGCTACACCTTC. It is translated as CASSLQGNYGYTF.